A selection of T cell receptor beta chains follows, all from one sample in a study of shared clonotypes between healthy human individuals. Assay used: immunoSEQ multiplex PCR; TCRdb lists only in-frame clones, some missing. This sample has approximately 980,000 clones, with less than 85% found just once. Material for sequencing was memory CD4+ T cells sorted from blood. The source is a man younger than 35 in good health. Both conserved end residues are part of each CDR3. The D gene is left open where the match is weak. Clone size, where shown, is once, few, many, or a class for clones that have expanded.

>TRBV18|TRBJ1-4|NA|TRBD1
CASSSGTGGSTNEKLFF
TGTGCCAGCTCGTCCGGGACAGGGGGCTCAACTAATGAAAAACTGTTTTTT
>TRBV2|TRBJ2-1|NA|TRBD2
CASMRTSGGVEQFF
TGTGCCAGCATGAGGACTAGCGGGGGGGTTGAGCAGTTCTTC
>TRBV10-3|TRBJ2-3|few|TRBD2
CAIRSGSLEDTQYF
TGTGCCATCAGAAGCGGGAGCTTGGAAGATACGCAGTATTTT
>TRBV6-6|TRBJ1-1|NA|TRBD1
CASREDRATEAFF
TGTGCCAGCAGGGAGGACAGGGCCACTGAAGCTTTCTTT
>TRBV28|TRBJ2-4|NA|TRBD2
CASSSSGGGNIQYF
TGTGCCAGCAGCTCCTCGGGGGGAGGAAACATTCAGTACTTC
>TRBV9|TRBJ1-6|NA|NA
CASSIGDRNSPLHF
TGTGCCAGCAGCATAGGGGATCGCAATTCACCCCTCCACTTT
>TRBV30|TRBJ2-1|NA|NA
CAAQRIVNEQFF
TGTGCTGCGCAAAGAATAGTCAATGAGCAGTTCTTC
>TRBV11-2|TRBJ1-2|few|NA
CASSNWVGGYTF
TGTGCCAGCAGCAACTGGGTGGGTGGCTACACCTTC
>TRBV6-1|TRBJ1-2|NA|NA
CASREASSNYGYTF
TGTGCCAGCAGAGAGGCCTCTTCTAACTATGGCTACACCTTC
>TRBV27|TRBJ1-1|NA|NA
CASSSINTEAFF
TGTGCCAGCAGTTCGATAAACACTGAAGCTTTCTTT
>TRBV7-9|TRBJ1-5|NA|TRBD1
CASSHRGDSNQPQHF
TGTGCCAGCAGCCACAGGGGGGATAGCAATCAGCCCCAGCATTTT
>TRBV19|TRBJ2-4|NA|NA
CASSGTAGRNIQYF
TGTGCCAGTAGCGGGACGGCCGGGCGAAACATTCAGTACTTC
>TRBV5-6|TRBJ1-2|NA|TRBD1
CASSFGQGYGYTF
TGTGCCAGCAGCTTCGGACAGGGCTATGGCTACACCTTC
>TRBV18|TRBJ1-6|once|NA
CASSPRTDRGPLHF
TGTGCCAGCTCACCAAGGACGGACAGAGGACCCCTCCACTTT
>TRBV2|TRBJ2-3|many|TRBD1
CASDRGLSTDTQYF
TGTGCCAGCGACAGGGGGCTCAGCACAGATACGCAGTATTTT
>TRBV6-1|TRBJ1-3|NA|NA
CASSDKGGYGNTIYF
TGTGCCAGCAGTGACAAGGGAGGGTACGGAAACACCATATATTTT
>TRBV6-1|TRBJ2-1|once|NA
CASSERGGGDEQFF
TGTGCCAGCAGTGAGCGAGGCGGGGGCGATGAGCAGTTCTTC
>TRBV29-1|TRBJ1-2|NA|NA
CSVRTANYGYTF
TGCAGCGTGAGGACGGCCAACTATGGCTACACCTTC
>TRBV6-5|TRBJ2-3|NA|NA
CASSYRPGTDTQYF
TGTGCCAGCAGTTACCGACCGGGCACAGATACGCAGTATTTT
>TRBV5-1|TRBJ2-2|NA|NA
CASSPETGELFF
TGCGCCAGCAGCCCTGAGACCGGGGAGCTGTTTTTT
>TRBV6-5|TRBJ1-1|NA|NA
CASNQLNTEAFF
TGTGCCAGCAATCAATTGAACACTGAAGCTTTCTTT
>TRBV10-2|TRBJ2-1|few|NA
CASSQLNEQFF
TGCGCCAGCTCTCAGCTGAATGAGCAGTTCTTC
>TRBV6-5|TRBJ1-5|NA|NA
CASSSGAGISQPQHF
TGTGCCAGCAGTTCCGGCGCAGGGATATCTCAGCCCCAGCATTTT
>TRBV5-1|TRBJ2-1|few|NA
CASSSILAVNEQFF
TGCGCCAGCAGTTCAATCCTAGCAGTCAATGAGCAGTTCTTC
>TRBV5-1|TRBJ1-6|NA|TRBD1
CASSRDRVNSPLHF
TGCGCCAGCAGCAGGGACAGGGTGAATTCACCCCTCCACTTT
>TRBV4-1|TRBJ2-3|NA|NA
CASSPLGGRGTDTQYF
TGCGCCAGCAGCCCGCTGGGGGGCCGTGGCACAGATACGCAGTATTTT
>TRBV6-5|TRBJ2-3|NA|NA
CASSSNSDTQYF
TGTGCCAGCAGTTCCAACTCGGATACGCAGTATTTT
>TRBV14|TRBJ1-3|NA|NA
CASSQVASARGNTIYF
TGTGCCAGCAGCCAAGTTGCTTCGGCGAGAGGAAACACCATATATTTT
>TRBV2|TRBJ1-2|NA|NA
CASSEYRENYGYTF
TGTGCCAGCAGTGAGTACAGAGAAAACTATGGCTACACCTTC
>TRBV5-6|TRBJ1-2|NA|NA
CASSLVGQIYGYTF
TGTGCCAGCAGCTTGGTTGGCCAAATCTATGGCTACACCTTC
>TRBV7-2|TRBJ2-5|NA|NA
CASSQGAGQETQYF
TGTGCCAGCAGCCAGGGAGCGGGTCAAGAGACCCAGTACTTC
>TRBV15|TRBJ1-4|NA|NA
CATSRGPADEKLFF
TGTGCCACCAGCAGGGGGCCAGCCGATGAAAAACTGTTTTTT
>TRBV7-9|TRBJ2-1|NA|TRBD2
CASSLRAGGLNEQFF
TGTGCCAGCAGCCTCCGAGCGGGAGGATTGAATGAGCAGTTCTTC
>TRBV23-1|TRBJ1-5|NA|NA
CASSQGTLSNQPQHF
TGCGCCAGCAGTCAAGGGACCCTTAGCAATCAGCCCCAGCATTTT
>TRBV9|TRBJ1-6|NA|NA
CASSVLAANSPLHF
TGTGCCAGCAGCGTTTTGGCAGCAAATTCACCCCTCCACTTT
>TRBV6-5|TRBJ2-7|once|NA
CASSQGPMGEQYF
TGTGCCAGCAGTCAGGGGCCTATGGGCGAGCAGTACTTC
>TRBV15|TRBJ2-3|NA|NA
CATSRDSNSPADTQYF
TGTGCCACCAGCAGAGATAGTAACAGTCCCGCCGATACGCAGTATTTT
>TRBV4-1|TRBJ2-7|once|NA
CASSPLGPSREQYF
TGCGCCAGCAGCCCTTTGGGACCGAGTCGAGAGCAGTACTTC
>TRBV30|TRBJ2-4|NA|TRBD1
CAWSPRGTVSKNIQYF
TGTGCCTGGAGCCCCAGGGGGACAGTAAGCAAAAACATTCAGTACTTC
>TRBV15|TRBJ1-3|NA|NA
CATQVGKGRNTIYF
TGTGCCACCCAAGTCGGAAAGGGCCGAAACACCATATATTTT
>TRBV6-5|TRBJ1-6|NA|NA
CASRTDGNSPLHF
TGTGCCAGCAGAACCGACGGTAATTCACCCCTCCACTTT
>TRBV14|TRBJ1-1|NA|TRBD1
CASSGQGGTEAFF
TGTGCCAGCAGTGGACAGGGAGGCACTGAAGCTTTCTTT
>TRBV25-1|TRBJ2-7|NA|TRBD2
CASSPLGGGYEQYF
TGTGCCAGCAGCCCCTTGGGGGGGGGATACGAGCAGTACTTC
>TRBV7-2|TRBJ2-7|few|TRBD1
CASSLALGQGLYEQYF
TGTGCCAGCAGCTTAGCCCTGGGACAGGGGCTTTACGAGCAGTACTTC
>TRBV10-3|TRBJ1-2|NA|NA
CAISESTNYGYTF
TGTGCCATCAGTGAGTCAACTAACTATGGCTACACCTTC
>TRBV6-1|TRBJ1-2|once|NA
CASSRANYGYTF
TGTGCCAGCAGCCGGGCCAACTATGGCTACACCTTC
>TRBV7-2|TRBJ1-2|NA|TRBD1
CASTLNRGLIPNYGYTF
TGTGCCAGCACTTTGAACAGGGGGCTTATCCCTAACTATGGCTACACCTTC
>TRBV7-2|TRBJ1-1|few|NA
CASSVGGEAFF
TGTGCCAGCAGCGTTGGGGGGGAAGCTTTCTTT
>TRBV4-1|TRBJ1-4|NA|NA
CASSQDGTGSYEKLFF
TGCGCCAGCAGCCAAGATGGGACGGGGTCTTACGAAAAACTGTTTTTT
>TRBV5-4|TRBJ2-6|NA|NA
CASSSNSGANVLTF
TGTGCCAGCAGCTCGAACTCTGGGGCCAACGTCCTGACTTTC
>TRBV6-1|TRBJ2-7|few|TRBD1
CASREGTGLISYEQYF
TGTGCCAGCAGGGAAGGGACAGGGCTCATCTCCTACGAGCAGTACTTC
>TRBV6-1|TRBJ1-2|NA|NA
CASSMGGGRGGYTF
TGTGCCAGCAGTATGGGGGGAGGGAGGGGTGGCTACACCTTC
>TRBV11-3|TRBJ2-2|NA|NA
CASSRSWDPDNTGELFF
TGTGCCAGCAGCCGTTCCTGGGATCCAGACAACACCGGGGAGCTGTTTTTT
>TRBV30|TRBJ2-7|few|TRBD2
CAWSLRGDEQYF
TGTGCCTGGAGTCTGCGGGGGGACGAGCAGTACTTC
>TRBV6-6|TRBJ1-2|NA|NA
CASSSPSGQGWGYTF
TGTGCCAGCAGTAGTCCCTCAGGTCAGGGGTGGGGCTACACCTTC
>TRBV19|TRBJ1-6|NA|NA
CASTSIGSPLHF
TGTGCCAGTACCTCCATCGGGTCACCCCTCCACTTT
>TRBV6-1|TRBJ2-5|NA|NA
CASIRKGFETQYF
TGTGCCAGCATCAGGAAGGGATTCGAGACCCAGTACTTC
>TRBV7-2|TRBJ2-6|NA|NA
CASSLGSVSGANVLTF
TGTGCCAGCAGCTTAGGATCGGTCTCTGGGGCCAACGTCCTGACTTTC
>TRBV19|TRBJ1-5|NA|NA
CASSMMTPVTPIMWPQHF
TGTGCCAGTAGTATGATGACACCAGTTACCCCAATCATGTGGCCCCAGCATTTT
>TRBV5-1|TRBJ1-1|NA|TRBD1
CASSLGGTGGTNTEAFF
TGCGCCAGCAGCTTGGGCGGGACAGGGGGCACAAACACTGAAGCTTTCTTT